This passage covers 22 T cell receptor beta chains from one sample sequenced in a study of radiotherapy plus CTLA-4 blockade in lung cancer. Some clones are missing from TCRdb's copy, which holds only in-frame ones; the method was immunoSEQ multiplex PCR. The sample holds roughly 130,000 clones; around 90% are singletons and the top ten take about 7%. The sequenced sample was peripheral blood, obtained from a patient treated with radiotherapy plus ipilimumab. The receptor source for this set is a human donor with non-small cell lung cancer that progressed on radiotherapy plus ipilimumab.

V gene TRBV6-6 combines with J gene TRBJ1-1; possible D gene TRBD1, 5 bases. The CDR3 loop spans 13 amino acids. The germline CDR1 and CDR2 sequences are MNHNY and SVGAGI (reference sequence). The V end lost 0 bases, the J end lost 10 bases, and 12 bases lay between the germline ends. The CDR3 is CASSYSVWGLAFF. The CDR3 bases are TGTGCCAGCAGTTACTCCGTTTGGGGGTTAGCTTTCTTT.

The chain is built from TRBV29-1 and TRBJ1-1, with 8 bases that match TRBD1. V dropped 7 bases and J dropped 3; count of bases not matched to a gene: 10. Germline V lookup: CDR1 SQVTM, CDR2 ANQGSEA. This CDR3 is 14 amino acids long. This chain's CDR3 is CSASWTGRDTEAFF. CDR3 coding DNA: TGCAGCGCATCATGGACAGGGAGGGACACTGAAGCTTTCTTT.

J is TRBJ1-5 and V is TRBV7-8; D not resolved. The CDR3 sequence is 13 residues long. V lost 4 bases and J 5 bases, leaving 9 bases between the germline ends. Germline CDR1 and CDR2: SGHVS and FQNEAQ. The CDR3 sequence: CASSSQGDQPQHF. Written as DNA, the CDR3 is TGTGCCAGCAGCTCACAAGGAGATCAGCCCCAGCATTTT.

V gene TRBV7-9 combines with J gene TRBJ2-1; 13 nucleotides align to TRBD2. V lost 4 bases, J lost 3 bases, and 3 bases stayed unmatched. Germline V gene data show CDR1 as SEHNR and CDR2 as FQNEAQ (reference sequence). CDR3 size: 16 residues. CDR3: CASSSRTSGSYNEQFF. The CDR3 nucleotides are TGTGCCAGCAGCTCTCGGACTAGCGGGAGCTACAATGAGCAGTTCTTC.

The V call is TRBV19, the J call TRBJ2-1; TRBD2 matches 15 bases. Trimming at V came to 5 bases and at J to 9 bases, leaving 5 bases not matched to a gene. CDR1 is LNHDA and CDR2 is SQIVND in the germline V gene (reference sequence). The CDR3 runs to 15 residues. CDR3 amino acids: CASSGLAGGPFEQFF. The CDR3 DNA reads as TGTGCCAGTAGTGGACTAGCGGGAGGGCCGTTTGAGCAGTTCTTC.

The genes are TRBV27 and TRBJ1-2, with TRBD1 identical over 8 bases. V dropped 5 bases and J dropped 4; count of bases not matched to a gene: 9. The CDR3 extends over 15 amino acids. CDR1 is MNHEY, CDR2 SMNVEV, per germline (reference sequence). CDR3 loop: CASSPRDRPLYGYTF. DNA for the CDR3: TGTGCCAGCAGTCCCCGGGACAGGCCCCTCTATGGCTACACCTTC.

The V call is TRBV6-1, the J call TRBJ2-7; 11 bases are shared with TRBD2. V shed 10 bases, J shed 3 bases, and the junction held 11 bases outside the gene matches. The germline V gene encodes CDR1 MNHNS and CDR2 SASEGT. The CDR3 contains 15 residues. The CDR3 region is CATANLAGGRYEQYF. The CDR3 nucleotides read TGTGCCACCGCTAACCTAGCGGGAGGCCGCTACGAGCAGTACTTC.

This clone showed up just once. The chain has TRBV2 and TRBJ1-2; D unclear. From germline, CDR1 is SNHLY and CDR2 FYNNEI. The V gene lost 5 bases and the J gene lost 5 bases, with 9 bases spanning the gap. The CDR3 totals 12 residues. CDR3: CASSLNRYGYTF. The CDR3 DNA reads as TGTGCCAGCAGTTTGAACCGGTATGGCTACACCTTC. Full variable domain (rest looked up from reference TRBV2 and TRBJ1-2): EPEVTQTPSHQVTQMGQEVILRCVPISNHLYFYWYRQILGQKVEFLVSFYNNEISEKSEIFDDQFSVERPDGSNFTLKIRSTKLEDSAMYFCASSLNRYGYTFGSGTRLTVV.

The chain joins TRBV7-2 to TRBJ1-2; D perhaps matches TRBD1 (5 bases). Trimming took 5 bases from V and 8 from J, leaving 15 bases between them. This CDR3 has 13 amino acids. Germline CDR1 SGHTA, CDR2 FQGNSA. In DNA form, the CDR3 reads TGTGCCAGCAGCCCAAGCAGGGATGGCGGCTACACCTTC. This sequence encodes CASSPSRDGGYTF.

The chain joins TRBV19 to TRBJ1-2, with a possible D match to TRBD1 (5 bases). Germline CDR1 is LNHDA and CDR2 is SQIVND (reference sequence). This CDR3 is 15 amino acids long. The germline V and J ends were trimmed by 6 bases and 4 bases, with 18 bases remaining between them. DNA of the CDR3: TGTGCCAGTAGCCGTGCGGGGGGAGGTAGCTATGGCTACACCTTC. Residues: CASSRAGGGSYGYTF.

The chain combines TRBV7-8 with TRBJ1-5; D uncertain. V lost 2 bases to trimming and J lost 4 bases, with 12 bases between them. This CDR3 region has 15 residues. Germline CDR1 SGHVS, CDR2 FQNEAQ. CDR3 nucleotides: TGTGCCAGCAGCTTATTCTCGGTGCAGAATCAGCCCCAGCATTTT. Amino acid sequence: CASSLFSVQNQPQHF.

This chain joins TRBV12-5 and TRBJ2-3; D uncertain. Looked up from germline, CDR1 is LGHNT and CDR2 is FRNRAP. The CDR3 length is 13 residues. The V and J ends lost 8 bases and 1 base respectively, with 10 bases between them. The CDR3 spells CASRLSGTDTQYF. For the CDR3, the DNA is TGTGCTAGTCGACTGTCGGGCACAGATACGCAGTATTTT.

The genes are TRBV5-1 and TRBJ1-5; D uncertain. Germline loops: CDR1 SGHRS, CDR2 YFSETQ. The CDR3 has 13 residues. The germline V and J ends were trimmed by 4 bases and 4 bases, with 9 bases remaining between them. The CDR3 nucleotides read TGCGCCAGCAGCCACGACGGAAATCAGCCCCAGCATTTT. Residues: CASSHDGNQPQHF.

The chain is built from TRBV12-2 and TRBJ1-6; the table calls TRBD1, which could not be checked here. TRBV12-2 is a pseudogene segment. The CDR3 spans 11 residues. CDR3 sequence: CASAGGRPLHF. The CDR3 nucleotides read TGTGCGTCGGCTGGTGGGCGACCCCTCCACTTT.

This clone was recorded only once. The chain combines TRBV5-1 with TRBJ2-2; D may be TRBD1 or TRBD2 (7 bases each). The CDR3 totals 16 residues. The V gene lost 7 bases and the J gene lost 0 bases, with 16 bases spanning the gap. Looked up from germline, CDR1 is SGHRS and CDR2 is YFSETQ. CDR3 protein: CASSMTGRANTGELFF. The DNA of the CDR3 is TGCGCCAGCTCTATGACAGGGAGGGCGAACACCGGGGAGCTGTTTTTT.

This sequence joins TRBV9 and TRBJ1-1; 8 bases align to TRBD1. Looked up from germline, CDR1 is SGDLS and CDR2 is YYNGEE. After removal of 0 bases from V and 6 bases from J, the junction contained 7 bases not matched to a gene. The CDR3 consists of 15 residues. The CDR3 bases are TGTGCCAGCAGCGTAGTTCCAGGGGGCTTCGCTGAAGCTTTCTTT. Translating gives CASSVVPGGFAEAFF.

This chain connects TRBV9 to TRBJ2-2, with D perhaps being TRBD1 or TRBD2 (5 bases each). The ends were cut back, 3 bases at V and 5 bases at J, with 23 bases in the middle. The CDR3 length is 18 residues. Germline CDR1 is SGDLS and CDR2 is YYNGEE. CDR3 nucleotides: TGTGCCAGCAGCGCATCAACGGGACCCGGAACGGGGACCGGGGAGCTGTTTTTT. Its protein product is CASSASTGPGTGTGELFF.

This clone was seen only a few times. The chain recombines TRBV5-1 with TRBJ2-5; TRBD2 matches at 8 bases. Germline V gene lookup returns CDR1 SGHRS and CDR2 YFSETQ. Losses at the gene ends were 0 bases for V and 2 bases for J; bases not matched to a gene: 3. There are 15 residues in the CDR3. This CDR3 is CASSLAGGAQETQYF. The CDR3 DNA reads as TGCGCCAGCAGCTTGGCCGGGGGGGCTCAAGAGACCCAGTACTTC.

The V and J genes are TRBV27 and TRBJ2-3; perhaps TRBD2 as D (6 bases). Trimming stripped 4 bases from V and 6 bases from J, with 11 bases between. Looked up from germline, CDR1 is MNHEY and CDR2 is SMNVEV (reference sequence). This CDR3 is built from 13 residues. DNA of the CDR3: TGTGCCAGCAGTTCGGCGGGGTGGGATACGCAGTATTTT. Protein: CASSSAGWDTQYF.

This chain links TRBV19 with TRBJ1-5, with D tentatively TRBD1 (5 bases). The germline CDR1 and CDR2 sequences are LNHDA and SQIVND (reference sequence). The length of the CDR3 is 15 residues. V lost 7 bases and J lost 2, with 15 bases in between. The CDR3 reads CASMYGGGGNQPQHF. The CDR3 DNA is TGTGCCAGTATGTACGGGGGAGGGGGCAATCAGCCCCAGCATTTT.

J is TRBJ2-1 and V is TRBV10-3, with no clear D. Trimming took 9 bases from V and 0 from J, leaving 12 bases between them. CDR1 and CDR2 from the germline V gene are ENHRY and SYGVKD. CDR3 size: 14 residues. The CDR3 sequence: CAIETEDSYNEQFF. The CDR3 coding sequence is TGTGCCATAGAGACTGAGGACTCCTACAATGAGCAGTTCTTC.

The chain links TRBV30 to TRBJ2-3, with D hard to call. CDR3 length: 13 amino acids. Per germline, CDR1 GTSNPN and CDR2 SVGIG (reference sequence). The V gene lost 2 bases and the J gene lost 6 bases, with 12 bases spanning the gap. The CDR3 DNA reads as TGTGCCTGGAGTAACCTTCAGCCGGATACGCAGTATTTT. This translates into CAWSNLQPDTQYF.